This T cell receptor (beta chain) was captured in a study of ipilimumab plus nivolumab after autologous stem cell transplantation. Sequenced by immunoSEQ multiplex PCR; TCRdb stores in-frame clones only, minus some. This sample has over 15,000 clones, with around 80% found just once. The CDR3 covers 15 residues. Germline loops: CDR1 LGHNA, CDR2 YNFKEQ. V dropped 1 base and J dropped 3 bases, with 10 bases sitting between them. Starting 14 to 28 days after autologous transplant, ipilimumab 1 mg/kg was given. Patients got 3 mg/kg IV nivolumab weeks 1, 4, 7, 10, then biweekly through week 26. The receptor was isolated from a male donor with diffuse large B-cell lymphoma. V usage is TRBV4-2 and J usage is TRBJ1-5; a possible D gene is TRBD1 (5 bases). Sample: PBMCs, taken in a trial of ipilimumab plus nivolumab as post-transplant consolidation. The CDR3 DNA reads as TGTGCCAGCAGCCAAGCTGTAGGGGTCAATCAGCCCCAGCATTTT. This sequence encodes CASSQAVGVNQPQHF.